This TCR beta chain was captured by sequencing in a study of cytomegalovirus exposure and HLA in healthy donors. The study ran its PCR with 60 Vbeta and 13 Jbeta primers. Clones were read by immunoSEQ multiplex PCR, and TCRdb kept only the in-frame ones, dropping some. The sample shows roughly 180,000 clones, around 81% of them seen only once. Losses at the gene ends were 7 bases for V and 3 bases for J; bases not matched to a gene: 1. This CDR3 has 14 residues. Germline CDR1 MNHNS, CDR2 SASEGT. The receptor comes from a woman aged 18-29 years in good health and CMV-seropositive. The sequencing sample was made of PBMCs. J is TRBJ2-4 and V is TRBV6-1; 12 nucleotides agree with TRBD2. The CDR3 DNA sequence: TGTGCCAGCAAGACTAGCGGGGGCAAAAACATTCAGTACTTC. Translated: CASKTSGGKNIQYF.